Listed below are T cell receptor beta chains from one sample, sequenced in a study of control samples from healthy donors and cancer patients. The assay was immunoSEQ multiplex PCR, and TCRdb's table has in-frame clones only and misses some. The sample lists more than 75,000 clones, approximately 88% seen once, with under 40% in the top ten. The sample consisted of PBMCs. The receptors come from a man between 65 and 80 years old with lung cancer. CDR3s include the opening cysteine and the closing phenylalanine or tryptophan. The D gene is left open where the match is weak. Only some rows state a clone size, as once, few, many or a class for expanded clones.

size,V,D,J,CDR3,DNA
.,TRBV3-1/TRBV3-2,TRBD2,TRBJ2-1,CASSPAGTISYNEQFF,TGTGCCAGCAGCCCAGCCGGGACTATCTCCTACAATGAGCAGTTCTTC
.,TRBV6-5,TRBD1,TRBJ2-5,CASTRDRGPQETQYF,TGTGCCAGCACCAGGGACAGGGGACCCCAAGAGACCCAGTACTTC
.,TRBV7-9,.,TRBJ2-1,CASGDSSSSYNEQFF,TGTGCCAGCGGAGACAGCTCGAGCTCCTACAATGAGCAGTTCTTC
.,TRBV3-1/TRBV3-2,.,TRBJ2-3,CASSQEEGPAQAQYF,TGTGCCAGCAGCCAAGAAGAGGGCCCAGCCCAAGCGCAGTATTTT
.,TRBV19,.,TRBJ1-1,CASSSPSNTEAFF,TGTGCCAGTAGTTCCCCCTCGAACACTGAAGCTTTCTTT
.,TRBV11-2,TRBD2,TRBJ2-7,CASSLDRTSTYEQYF,TGTGCCAGCAGCTTAGACCGGACTAGCACCTACGAGCAGTACTTC
.,TRBV7-9,.,TRBJ1-5,CASSLRAGKIKPQHF,TGTGCCAGCAGCTTAAGGGCCGGGAAGATCAAGCCCCAGCATTTT
.,TRBV7-9,TRBD1,TRBJ2-7,CASSPGQGWQYF,TGTGCCAGCAGCCCAGGACAGGGTTGGCAATACTTC
.,TRBV25-1,.,TRBJ2-3,CASSVKQGLLVADTQYF,TGTGCCAGCAGTGTAAAACAGGGTCTTTTGGTTGCGGATACGCAGTATTTT
.,TRBV9,.,TRBJ2-7,CASSVGQVGYEQYF,TGTGCCAGCAGCGTAGGGCAGGTGGGCTACGAGCAGTACTTC
.,TRBV9,TRBD1,TRBJ1-1,CASSPPQPGGSYTEAFF,TGTGCCAGCAGCCCCCCTCAACCAGGGGGGAGTTACACTGAAGCTTTCTTT
.,TRBV7-6,.,TRBJ1-5,CASSSGGGRTNQPQHF,TGTGCCAGCAGCTCGGGTGGAGGCCGTACCAATCAGCCCCAGCATTTT
.,TRBV6-5,TRBD1,TRBJ2-7,CASSYRDRVSYEQYF,TGTGCCAGCAGTTACCGCGACAGGGTCTCCTACGAGCAGTACTTC
.,TRBV7-3,.,TRBJ2-2,CASSPGNTGELFF,TGTGCCAGCAGCCCGGGGAACACCGGGGAGCTGTTTTTT
.,TRBV9,.,TRBJ2-1,CASSTQTYNEQFF,TGTGCCAGCAGCACCCAGACGTACAATGAGCAGTTCTTC
.,TRBV6-5,.,TRBJ2-1,CASSSPLEQFF,TGTGCCAGCAGTTCGCCTTTGGAGCAGTTCTTC
few,TRBV6-2/TRBV6-3,.,TRBJ1-2,CASSPTGWGYGYTF,TGTGCCAGCAGTCCGACGGGGTGGGGCTATGGCTACACCTTC
.,TRBV7-2,.,TRBJ1-6,CASSFETLNSPLHF,TGTGCCAGCAGCTTTGAGACATTGAATTCACCCCTCCACTTT
.,TRBV27,.,TRBJ1-3,CASSSRGSGNTIYF,TGTGCCAGCAGTTCCCGGGGCTCTGGAAACACCATATATTTT
.,TRBV7-8,TRBD1,TRBJ1-3,CASSPRDRGVQSSGNTIYF,TGTGCCAGCAGTCCCCGGGACAGGGGGGTACAGAGCTCTGGAAACACCATATATTTT
.,TRBV2,TRBD1,TRBJ2-7,CASSQDRGPYEQYF,TGTGCCAGCAGCCAAGACAGGGGACCCTACGAGCAGTACTTC
few,TRBV6-2/TRBV6-3,TRBD2,TRBJ2-1,CASSPKLAGGPNEQFF,TGTGCCAGCAGCCCCAAACTAGCGGGGGGGCCCAATGAGCAGTTCTTC
few,TRBV27,.,TRBJ1-2,CASSSHSDTNYGYTF,TGTGCCAGCAGTTCCCACAGTGACACTAACTATGGCTACACCTTC
.,TRBV4-2,TRBD2,TRBJ2-1,CASRTSGGVNNEQFF,TGTGCCAGTAGGACTAGCGGGGGAGTGAACAATGAGCAGTTCTTC
.,TRBV5-4,.,TRBJ2-3,CASSPGAHFTDTQYF,TGTGCCAGCTCTCCGGGGGCCCACTTCACAGATACGCAGTATTTT
.,TRBV12-3/TRBV12-4,.,TRBJ2-7,CASSLGQYEQYF,TGTGCCAGCAGTCTGGGCCAATACGAGCAGTACTTC
.,TRBV10-2,.,TRBJ2-7,CASSELRYEQYF,TGCGCCAGCAGTGAGCTACGCTACGAGCAGTACTTC
.,TRBV7-9,TRBD2,TRBJ2-7,CASSLAGGGATYEQYF,TGTGCCAGCAGCTTAGCCGGCGGGGGGGCAACCTACGAGCAGTACTTC
.,TRBV5-1,.,TRBJ1-1,CASGRLNTEAFF,TGCGCCAGCGGCAGGCTGAACACTGAAGCTTTCTTT
.,TRBV10-2,TRBD1,TRBJ1-2,CASFRDRGQNYGYTF,TGCGCCAGCTTCCGGGACAGGGGGCAGAACTATGGCTACACCTTC
.,TRBV29-1,.,TRBJ2-5,CSANRAEGETQYF,TGCAGCGCAAACAGGGCTGAGGGGGAGACCCAGTACTTC
.,TRBV12-5,.,TRBJ2-7,CASGPLQGQTSYEQYF,TGTGCTAGTGGACCTTTACAGGGACAAACTTCCTACGAGCAGTACTTC
.,TRBV7-9,.,TRBJ1-2,CASSLDSWSNYGYTF,TGTGCCAGCAGCTTAGATTCCTGGTCTAACTATGGCTACACCTTC
.,TRBV28,.,TRBJ1-2,CASSLSQRGYTF,TGTGCCAGCAGTTTATCACAGCGCGGCTACACCTTC
.,TRBV5-1,TRBD1,TRBJ2-2,CASSLTGDTGELFF,TGCGCCAGCAGTCTCACAGGGGACACCGGGGAGCTGTTTTTT
.,TRBV7-8,.,TRBJ1-5,CASSLASGGGQHF,TGTGCCAGCAGCTTAGCTTCTGGGGGTGGCCAGCATTTT
.,TRBV6-5,.,TRBJ1-4,CASRADGWELKLFF,TGTGCCAGCAGGGCGGACGGATGGGAACTGAAACTGTTTTTT
.,TRBV9,.,TRBJ1-3,CASSVSPPGQSGNTIYF,TGTGCCAGCAGCGTTAGCCCACCAGGACAGTCTGGAAACACCATATATTTT
.,TRBV11-2,.,TRBJ2-6,CASSLEPGANVLTF,TGTGCCAGCAGCTTAGAACCTGGGGCCAACGTCCTGACTTTC
.,TRBV19,.,TRBJ1-2,CASSIGTNYGYTF,TGTGCCAGTAGTATAGGGACGAACTATGGCTACACCTTC
.,TRBV7-2,.,TRBJ2-1,CASSTSRGGSYNEQFF,TGTGCCAGCAGCACCTCCAGGGGCGGCTCCTACAATGAGCAGTTCTTC
.,TRBV19,.,TRBJ2-4,CASSIRFPRELGDIQYF,TGTGCCAGTAGTATAAGGTTTCCTAGGGAGCTGGGGGACATTCAGTACTTC
.,TRBV30,TRBD1,TRBJ1-2,CAWVGQGLTNYGYTF,TGTGCCTGGGTTGGACAGGGACTAACTAACTATGGCTACACCTTC
.,TRBV7-2,.,TRBJ2-7,CASSLVSGNYEQYF,TGTGCCAGCAGCTTAGTTTCTGGGAACTACGAGCAGTACTTC
.,TRBV6-5,.,TRBJ1-3,CASSRTDYSGNTIYF,TGTGCCAGCAGCCGAACCGATTACTCTGGAAACACCATATATTTT
.,TRBV7-2,.,TRBJ1-5,CASSLASGGVGLGQPQHF,TGTGCCAGCAGCTTAGCTAGCGGGGGGGTGGGCCTAGGGCAGCCCCAGCATTTT
.,TRBV19,TRBD1,TRBJ1-3,CASSIQAQGADTIYF,TGTGCCAGTAGTATCCAAGCACAGGGGGCGGACACCATATATTTT
.,TRBV18,.,TRBJ1-1,CASSPRGNTEAFF,TGTGCCAGCTCACCGCGAGGAAACACTGAAGCTTTCTTT
.,TRBV29-1,.,TRBJ1-2,CSVEDLKKNEPGGRGYTF,TGCAGCGTTGAAGACCTAAAAAAAAACGAACCGGGCGGGCGAGGCTACACCTTC
.,TRBV2,.,TRBJ2-2,CASSRTNTGELFF,TGTGCCAGCAGTCGCACGAACACCGGGGAGCTGTTTTTT